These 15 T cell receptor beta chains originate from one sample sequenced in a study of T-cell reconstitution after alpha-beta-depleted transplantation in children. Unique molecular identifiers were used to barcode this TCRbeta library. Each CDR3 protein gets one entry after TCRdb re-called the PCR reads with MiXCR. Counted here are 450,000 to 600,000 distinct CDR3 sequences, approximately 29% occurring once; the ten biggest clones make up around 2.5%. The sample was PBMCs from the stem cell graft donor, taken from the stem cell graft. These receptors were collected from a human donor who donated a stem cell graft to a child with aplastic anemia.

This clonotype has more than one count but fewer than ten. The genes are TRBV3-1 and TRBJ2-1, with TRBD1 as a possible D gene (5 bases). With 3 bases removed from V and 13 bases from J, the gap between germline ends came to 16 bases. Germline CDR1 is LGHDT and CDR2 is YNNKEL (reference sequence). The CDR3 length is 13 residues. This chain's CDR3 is CASSQAARGFQFF. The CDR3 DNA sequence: TGTGCCAGCAGCCAGGCGGCTAGGGGTTTCCAGTTCTTC.

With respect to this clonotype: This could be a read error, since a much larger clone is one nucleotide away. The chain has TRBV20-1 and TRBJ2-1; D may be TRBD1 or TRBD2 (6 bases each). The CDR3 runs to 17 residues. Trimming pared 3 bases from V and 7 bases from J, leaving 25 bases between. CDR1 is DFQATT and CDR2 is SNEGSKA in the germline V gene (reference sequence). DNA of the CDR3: TGCAGTGCTAGGCCCCGTAGGATAGCGGAAGGGGGAAATGAGCAGTTCTTC. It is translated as CSARPRRIAEGGNEQFF.

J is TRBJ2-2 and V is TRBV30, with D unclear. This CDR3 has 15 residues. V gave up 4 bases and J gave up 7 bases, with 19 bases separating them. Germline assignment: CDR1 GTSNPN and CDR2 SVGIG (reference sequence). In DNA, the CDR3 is TGTGCCTGGACGGGTGGCACCCCCTCGAGCGGGGAGCTGTTTTTT. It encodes CAWTGGTPSSGELFF.

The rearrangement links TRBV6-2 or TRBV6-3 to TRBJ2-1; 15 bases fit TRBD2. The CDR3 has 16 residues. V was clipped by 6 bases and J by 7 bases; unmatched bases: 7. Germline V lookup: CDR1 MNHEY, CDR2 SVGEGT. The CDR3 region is CASRGLAGGPENEQFF. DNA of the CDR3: TGTGCCAGCAGAGGACTAGCGGGAGGGCCGGAGAATGAGCAGTTCTTC.

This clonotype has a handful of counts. The CDR3 here is CASSPGLAGSGYEQYF. CDR3 nucleotides: TGTGCCAGCAGCCCGGGACTAGCGGGGAGTGGTTACGAGCAGTACTTC. V usage is TRBV7-2 and J usage is TRBJ2-7; 13 nucleotides line up with TRBD2. Germline values: CDR1 SGHTA, CDR2 FQGNSA. V dropped 5 bases and J dropped 4; count of bases not matched to a gene: 8. The CDR3 has 16 amino acids.

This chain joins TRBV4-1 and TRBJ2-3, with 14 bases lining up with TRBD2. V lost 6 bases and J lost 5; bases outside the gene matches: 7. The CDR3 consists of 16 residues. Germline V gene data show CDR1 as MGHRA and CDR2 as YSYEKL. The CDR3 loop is CASSHGLAGGVDTQYF. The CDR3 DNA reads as TGCGCCAGCAGTCACGGACTAGCGGGAGGAGTAGATACGCAGTATTTT.

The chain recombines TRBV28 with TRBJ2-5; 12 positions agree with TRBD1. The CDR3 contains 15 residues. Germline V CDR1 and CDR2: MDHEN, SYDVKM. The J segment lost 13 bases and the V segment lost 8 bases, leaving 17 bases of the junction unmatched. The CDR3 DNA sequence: TGTGCCAGCCTTCCTAATCCAGGGACAGGGGGCCAGGGGTACTTC. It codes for CASLPNPGTGGQGYF.

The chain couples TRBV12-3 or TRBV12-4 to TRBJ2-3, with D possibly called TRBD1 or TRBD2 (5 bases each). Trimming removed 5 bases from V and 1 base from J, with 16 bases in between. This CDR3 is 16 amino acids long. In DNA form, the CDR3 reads TGTGCCAGCAGTGATGACGGGACCGGAGGCACAGATACGCAGTATTTT. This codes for CASSDDGTGGTDTQYF.

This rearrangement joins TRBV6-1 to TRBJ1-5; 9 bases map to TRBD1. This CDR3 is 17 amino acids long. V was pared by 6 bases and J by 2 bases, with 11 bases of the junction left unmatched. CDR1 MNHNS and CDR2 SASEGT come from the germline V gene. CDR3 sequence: CASSPSGTGKRNQPQHF. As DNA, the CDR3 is TGTGCCAGCAGCCCGTCGGGGACAGGGAAACGCAATCAGCCCCAGCATTTT.

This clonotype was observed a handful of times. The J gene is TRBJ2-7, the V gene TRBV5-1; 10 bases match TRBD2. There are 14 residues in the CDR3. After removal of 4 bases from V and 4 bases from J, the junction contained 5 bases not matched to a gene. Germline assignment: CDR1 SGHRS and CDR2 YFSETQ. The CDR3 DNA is TGCGCCAGCAGCCCAGTAGCGGGAGGTTACGAGCAGTACTTC. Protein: CASSPVAGGYEQYF.

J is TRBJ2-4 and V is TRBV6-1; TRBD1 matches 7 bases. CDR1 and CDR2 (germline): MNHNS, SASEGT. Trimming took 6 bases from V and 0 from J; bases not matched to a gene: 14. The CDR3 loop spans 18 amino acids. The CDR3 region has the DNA TGTGCCAGCAGGATAGAACCCGGGACAGCGCTAGCCAAAAACATTCAGTACTTC. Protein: CASRIEPGTALAKNIQYF.

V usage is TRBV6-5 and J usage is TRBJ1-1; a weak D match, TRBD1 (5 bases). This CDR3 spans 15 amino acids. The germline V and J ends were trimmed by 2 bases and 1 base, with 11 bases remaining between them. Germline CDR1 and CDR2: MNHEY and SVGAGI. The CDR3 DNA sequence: TGTGCCAGCAGTTACGACCGGGGCCAGAACACTGAAGCTTTCTTT. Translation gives CASSYDRGQNTEAFF.

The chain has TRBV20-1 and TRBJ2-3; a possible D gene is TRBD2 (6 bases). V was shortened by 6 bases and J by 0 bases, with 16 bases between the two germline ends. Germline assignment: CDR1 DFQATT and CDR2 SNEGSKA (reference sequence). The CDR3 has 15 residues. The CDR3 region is CSARRGGTSTDTQYF. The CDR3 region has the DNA TGCAGTGCAAGGAGGGGCGGGACTAGCACAGATACGCAGTATTTT.

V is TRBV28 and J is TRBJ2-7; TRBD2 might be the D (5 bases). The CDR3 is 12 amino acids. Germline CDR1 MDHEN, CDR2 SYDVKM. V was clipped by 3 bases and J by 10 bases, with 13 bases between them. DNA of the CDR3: TGTGCCAGCAGTTTGCTTCGTGGAGGACAGTACTTC. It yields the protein CASSLLRGGQYF.

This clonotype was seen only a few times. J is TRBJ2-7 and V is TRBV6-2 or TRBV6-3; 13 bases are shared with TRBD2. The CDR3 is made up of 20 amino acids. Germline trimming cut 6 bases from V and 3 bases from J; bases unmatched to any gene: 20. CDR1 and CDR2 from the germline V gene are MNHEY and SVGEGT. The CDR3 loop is CASSMRTSGSTRIGVYEQYF. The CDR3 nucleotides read TGTGCCAGCAGCATGAGGACTAGCGGGAGCACGAGGATCGGAGTCTACGAGCAGTACTTC.